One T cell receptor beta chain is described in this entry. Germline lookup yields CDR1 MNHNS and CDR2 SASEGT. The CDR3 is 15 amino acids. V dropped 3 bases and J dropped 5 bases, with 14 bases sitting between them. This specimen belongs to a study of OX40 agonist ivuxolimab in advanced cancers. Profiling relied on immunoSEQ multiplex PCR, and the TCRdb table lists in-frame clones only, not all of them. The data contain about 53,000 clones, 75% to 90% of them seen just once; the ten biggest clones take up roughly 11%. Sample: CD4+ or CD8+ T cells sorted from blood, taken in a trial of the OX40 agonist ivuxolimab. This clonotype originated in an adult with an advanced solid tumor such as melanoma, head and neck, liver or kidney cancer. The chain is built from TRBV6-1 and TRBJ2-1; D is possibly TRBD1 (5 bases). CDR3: CASSESGLVDNEQFF. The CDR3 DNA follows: TGTGCCAGCAGTGAGTCAGGGTTGGTTGACAATGAGCAGTTCTTC.